The T cell receptor (beta chain) under discussion was sequenced for a study of chemoradiotherapy in HPV16-positive cancers. Study as a whole: Candidate HPV-specific T-cell clones and common TCR motifs came from functional assays in a couple of HPV16-positive patients.

The study, taken as a whole, reports: Better recurrence-free survival went with HPV-responsive T-cell expansion in HPV16-positive patients.

This clone appeared a single time. No antigen is known for it. CDR1 is SGHRS and CDR2 is YFSETQ in the germline V gene. The CDR3 runs to 14 residues. Trimming left V 2 bases short and J 6 bases short, with 13 bases between. Generated by immunoSEQ multiplex PCR, the TCRdb table keeps only in-frame clones and is missing some. The data hold over 10,000 clones, with about 80% observed a single time. This TCR derives from a human donor with HPV-associated anogenital cancer. The sample was gathered from a patient who underwent chemoradiotherapy. The rearrangement links TRBV5-1 to TRBJ2-3; possibly TRBD2 for D (5 bases). The CDR3 loop is CASSFTSGSDTQYF. CDR3 DNA: TGCGCCAGCAGCTTCACTAGTGGCTCCGATACGCAGTATTTT.